This note documents a single TCR beta chain sequence. The entry originates in a study of neoadjuvant anti-PD-1 for oral cavity cancer. Repertoires were generated with immunoSEQ multiplex PCR, while TCRdb's copy carries only in-frame clones and drops some. There are over 65,000 clones in the sample; about 85% occur only once, and nearly 3.5% lies in the top ten. With 5 bases clipped from V and 4 bases from J, the junction kept 5 bases outside the gene matches. CDR1 SGHTA and CDR2 FQGNSA come from the germline V gene. The CDR3 consists of 15 residues. Stated time point: after neoadjuvant nivolumab, at surgical resection.

The sample here was PBMCs, taken after nivolumab (anti-PD-1) treatment. This chain connects TRBV7-2 to TRBJ2-1, with 10 bases fitting TRBD2. This clonotype was obtained from a person between 35 and 79 years old with oral cavity squamous cell carcinoma. In DNA form, the CDR3 reads TGTGCCAGCAGCCAAGCGGGAGGGCCGTACAATGAGCAGTTCTTC. Protein sequence: CASSQAGGPYNEQFF.